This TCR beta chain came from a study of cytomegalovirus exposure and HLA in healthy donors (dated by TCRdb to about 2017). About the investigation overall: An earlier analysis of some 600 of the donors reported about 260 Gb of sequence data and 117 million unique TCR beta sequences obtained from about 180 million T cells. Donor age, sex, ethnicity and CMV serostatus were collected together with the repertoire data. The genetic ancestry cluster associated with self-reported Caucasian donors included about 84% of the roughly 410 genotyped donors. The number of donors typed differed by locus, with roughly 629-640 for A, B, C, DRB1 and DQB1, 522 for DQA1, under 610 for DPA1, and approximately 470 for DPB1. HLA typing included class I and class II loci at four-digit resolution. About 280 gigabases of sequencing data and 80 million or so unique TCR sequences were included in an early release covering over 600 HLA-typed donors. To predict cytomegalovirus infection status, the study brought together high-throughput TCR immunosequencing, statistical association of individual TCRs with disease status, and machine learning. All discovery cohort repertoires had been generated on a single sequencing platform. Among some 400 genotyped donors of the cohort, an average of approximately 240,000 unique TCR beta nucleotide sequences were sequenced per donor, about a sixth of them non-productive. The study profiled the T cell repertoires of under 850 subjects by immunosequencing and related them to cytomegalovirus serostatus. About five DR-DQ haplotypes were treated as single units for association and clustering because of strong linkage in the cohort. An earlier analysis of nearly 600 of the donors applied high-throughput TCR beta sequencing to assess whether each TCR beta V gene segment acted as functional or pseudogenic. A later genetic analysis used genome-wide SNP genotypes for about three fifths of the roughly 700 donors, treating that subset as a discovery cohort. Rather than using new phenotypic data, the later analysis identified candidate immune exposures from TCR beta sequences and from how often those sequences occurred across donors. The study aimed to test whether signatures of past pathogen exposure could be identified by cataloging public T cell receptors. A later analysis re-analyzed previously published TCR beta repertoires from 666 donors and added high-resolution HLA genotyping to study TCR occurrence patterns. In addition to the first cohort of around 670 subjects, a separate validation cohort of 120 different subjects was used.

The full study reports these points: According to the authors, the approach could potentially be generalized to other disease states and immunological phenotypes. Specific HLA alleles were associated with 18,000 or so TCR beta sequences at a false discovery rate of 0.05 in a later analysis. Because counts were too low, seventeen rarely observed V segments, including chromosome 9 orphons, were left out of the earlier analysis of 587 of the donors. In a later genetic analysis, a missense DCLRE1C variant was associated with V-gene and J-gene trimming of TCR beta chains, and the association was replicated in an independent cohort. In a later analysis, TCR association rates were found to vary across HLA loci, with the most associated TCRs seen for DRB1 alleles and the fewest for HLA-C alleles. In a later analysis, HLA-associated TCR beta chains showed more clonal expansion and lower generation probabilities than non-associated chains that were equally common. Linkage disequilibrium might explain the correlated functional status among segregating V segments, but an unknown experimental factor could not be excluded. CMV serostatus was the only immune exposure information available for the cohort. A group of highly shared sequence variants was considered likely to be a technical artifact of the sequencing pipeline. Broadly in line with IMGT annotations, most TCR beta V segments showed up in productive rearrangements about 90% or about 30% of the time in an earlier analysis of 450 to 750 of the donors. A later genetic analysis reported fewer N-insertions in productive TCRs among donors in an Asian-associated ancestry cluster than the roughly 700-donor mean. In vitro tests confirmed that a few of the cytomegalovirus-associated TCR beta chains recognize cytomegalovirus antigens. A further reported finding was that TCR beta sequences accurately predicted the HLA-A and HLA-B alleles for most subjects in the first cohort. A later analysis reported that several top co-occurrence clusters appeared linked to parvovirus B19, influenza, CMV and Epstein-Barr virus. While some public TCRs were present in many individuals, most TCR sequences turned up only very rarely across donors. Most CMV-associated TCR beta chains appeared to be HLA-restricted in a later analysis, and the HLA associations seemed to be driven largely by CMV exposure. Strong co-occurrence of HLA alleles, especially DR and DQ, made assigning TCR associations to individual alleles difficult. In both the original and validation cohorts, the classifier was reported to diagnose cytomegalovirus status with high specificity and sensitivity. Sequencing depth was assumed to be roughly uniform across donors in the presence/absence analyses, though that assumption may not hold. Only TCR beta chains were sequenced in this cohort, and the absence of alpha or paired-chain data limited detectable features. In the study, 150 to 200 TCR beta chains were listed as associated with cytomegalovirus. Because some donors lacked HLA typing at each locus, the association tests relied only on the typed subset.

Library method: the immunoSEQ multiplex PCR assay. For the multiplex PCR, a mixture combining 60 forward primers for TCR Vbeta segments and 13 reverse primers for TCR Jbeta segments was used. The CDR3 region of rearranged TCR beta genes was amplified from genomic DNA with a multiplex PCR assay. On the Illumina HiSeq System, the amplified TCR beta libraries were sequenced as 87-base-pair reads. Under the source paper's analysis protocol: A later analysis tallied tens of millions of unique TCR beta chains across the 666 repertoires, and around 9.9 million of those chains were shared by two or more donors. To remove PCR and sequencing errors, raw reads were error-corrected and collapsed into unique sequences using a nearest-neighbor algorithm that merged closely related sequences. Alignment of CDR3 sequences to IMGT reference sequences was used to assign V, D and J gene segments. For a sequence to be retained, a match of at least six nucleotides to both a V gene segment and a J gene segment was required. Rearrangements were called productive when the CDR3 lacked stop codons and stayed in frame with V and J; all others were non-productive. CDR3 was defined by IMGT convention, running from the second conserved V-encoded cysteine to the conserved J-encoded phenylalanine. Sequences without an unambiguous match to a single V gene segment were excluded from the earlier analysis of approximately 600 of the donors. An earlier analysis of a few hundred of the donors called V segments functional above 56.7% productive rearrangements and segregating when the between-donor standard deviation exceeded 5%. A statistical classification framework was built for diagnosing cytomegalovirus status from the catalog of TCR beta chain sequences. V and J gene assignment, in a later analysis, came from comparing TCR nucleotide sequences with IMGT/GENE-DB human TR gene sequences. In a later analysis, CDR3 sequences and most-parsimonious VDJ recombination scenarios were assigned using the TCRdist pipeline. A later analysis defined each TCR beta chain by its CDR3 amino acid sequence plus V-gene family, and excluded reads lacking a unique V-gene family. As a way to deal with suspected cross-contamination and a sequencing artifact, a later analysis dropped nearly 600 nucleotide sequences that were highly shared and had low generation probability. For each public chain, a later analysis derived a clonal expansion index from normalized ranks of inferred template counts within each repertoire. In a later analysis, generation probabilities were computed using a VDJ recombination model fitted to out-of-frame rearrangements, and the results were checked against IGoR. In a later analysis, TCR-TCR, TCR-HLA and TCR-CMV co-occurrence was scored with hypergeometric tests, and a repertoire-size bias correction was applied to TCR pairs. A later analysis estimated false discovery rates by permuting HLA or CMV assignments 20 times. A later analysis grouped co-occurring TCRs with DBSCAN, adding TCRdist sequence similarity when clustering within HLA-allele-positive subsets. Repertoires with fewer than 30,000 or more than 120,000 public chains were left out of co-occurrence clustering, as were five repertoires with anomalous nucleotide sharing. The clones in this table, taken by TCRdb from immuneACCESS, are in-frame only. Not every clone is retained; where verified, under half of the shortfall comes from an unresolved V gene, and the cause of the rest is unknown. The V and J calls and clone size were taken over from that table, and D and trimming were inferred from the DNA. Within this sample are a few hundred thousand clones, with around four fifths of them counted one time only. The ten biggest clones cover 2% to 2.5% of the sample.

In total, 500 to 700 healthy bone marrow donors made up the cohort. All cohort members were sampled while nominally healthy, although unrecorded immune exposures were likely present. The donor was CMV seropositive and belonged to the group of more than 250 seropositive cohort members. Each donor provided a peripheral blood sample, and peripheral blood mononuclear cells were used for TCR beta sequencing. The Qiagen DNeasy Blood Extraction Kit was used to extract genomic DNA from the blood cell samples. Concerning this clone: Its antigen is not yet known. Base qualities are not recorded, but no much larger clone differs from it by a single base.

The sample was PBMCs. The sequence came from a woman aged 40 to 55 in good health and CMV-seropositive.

Here the CDR3 is given as CASSPLQGGNEQYF. The nucleotide sequence reads TGTGCCAGTAGTCCCCTGCAGGGTGGCAACGAGCAGTACTTC. The rearranged chain carries TRBV19 and TRBJ2-7, and TRBD1 may be the D gene, going by 5 matching bases. V is pared back by 5 bases and J by 5 bases, with 16 bases lying between the germline termini. Measured from the cysteine to the phenylalanine, the CDR3 is 14 residues long. The only DNA kept is the CDR3, 42 bases in frame from the first base. Based on the germline V gene (reference sequence), the CDR1 and CDR2 sequences are LNHDA and SQIVND.